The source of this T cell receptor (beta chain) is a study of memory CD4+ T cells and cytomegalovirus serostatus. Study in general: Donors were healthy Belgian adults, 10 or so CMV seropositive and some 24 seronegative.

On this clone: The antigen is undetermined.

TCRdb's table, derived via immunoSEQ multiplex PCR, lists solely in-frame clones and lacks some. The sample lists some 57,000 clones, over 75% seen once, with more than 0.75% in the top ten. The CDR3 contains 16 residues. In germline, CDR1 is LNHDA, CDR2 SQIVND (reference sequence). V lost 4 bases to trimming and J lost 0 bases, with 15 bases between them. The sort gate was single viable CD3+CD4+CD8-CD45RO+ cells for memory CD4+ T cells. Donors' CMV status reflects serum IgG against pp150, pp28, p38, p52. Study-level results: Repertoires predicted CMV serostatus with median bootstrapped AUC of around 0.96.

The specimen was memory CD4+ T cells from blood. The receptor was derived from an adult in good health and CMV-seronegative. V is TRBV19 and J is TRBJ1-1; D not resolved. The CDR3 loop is CASSRGLGSMNTEAFF. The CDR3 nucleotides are TGTGCCAGTAGTAGAGGGCTAGGCTCCATGAACACTGAAGCTTTCTTT.